Below, one T cell receptor beta chain is given with its context. Its antigen is not known. The data stem from a study of cytomegalovirus exposure and HLA in healthy donors. Study outcomes and limitations: Later analysis found that TCR beta chains associated with HLA were more clonally expanded than other, equally common chains. Diagnosis of cytomegalovirus status made by the classifier reportedly showed high specificity and sensitivity. Previously analyzed data showed that most TCR beta V segments were productive at a frequency of about 90% or about 30%.

This CDR3 has 15 residues. The germline V gene has CDR1 SGHRS and CDR2 YFSETQ. Trimming pared 4 bases from V and 6 bases from J, leaving 19 bases between. This PCR relied on a set of 60 Vbeta primers and 13 Jbeta primers. TCRdb's table, derived via immunoSEQ multiplex PCR, lists solely in-frame clones and lacks some. The top ten clones hold 2% to 2.5% of a sample with hundreds of thousands of clones, roughly two thirds of them seen once. The chain recombines TRBV5-1 with TRBJ1-2; TRBD1 might be the D (6 bases). The receptor comes from a female donor in good health and CMV-seronegative. Sample: PBMCs. Here the CDR3 reads CASSPGDGGAHGYTF. The DNA for the CDR3 is TGCGCCAGCAGCCCCGGGGATGGGGGCGCACATGGCTACACCTTC.